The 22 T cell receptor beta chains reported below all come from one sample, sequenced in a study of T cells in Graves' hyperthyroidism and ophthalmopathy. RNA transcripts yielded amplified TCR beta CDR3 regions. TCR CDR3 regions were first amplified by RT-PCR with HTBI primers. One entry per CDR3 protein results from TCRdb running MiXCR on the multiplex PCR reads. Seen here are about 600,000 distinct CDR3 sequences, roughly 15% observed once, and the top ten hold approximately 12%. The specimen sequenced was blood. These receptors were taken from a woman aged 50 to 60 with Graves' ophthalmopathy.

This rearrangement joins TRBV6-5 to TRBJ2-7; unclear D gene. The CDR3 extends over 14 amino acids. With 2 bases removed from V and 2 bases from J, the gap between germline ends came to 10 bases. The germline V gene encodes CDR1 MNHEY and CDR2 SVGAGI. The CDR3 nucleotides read TGTGCCAGCAGTTACAGTGCGGCAGCCTACGAGCAGTACTTC. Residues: CASSYSAAAYEQYF.

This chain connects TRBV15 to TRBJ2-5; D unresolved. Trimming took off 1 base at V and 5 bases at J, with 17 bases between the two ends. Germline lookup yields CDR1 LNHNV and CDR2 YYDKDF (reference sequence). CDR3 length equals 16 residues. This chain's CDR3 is CATSRGFSDRMETQYF. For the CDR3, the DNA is TGTGCCACCAGCAGAGGTTTTTCGGACCGCATGGAGACCCAGTACTTC.

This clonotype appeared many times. This CDR3 is CASGQGREYTEAFF. CDR3 bases: TGTGCCAGCGGGCAGGGTAGGGAGTACACTGAAGCTTTCTTT. This sequence joins TRBV12-3 or TRBV12-4 and TRBJ1-1; D may be TRBD1 (5 bases). The CDR3 has 14 residues. Trimming pared 8 bases from V and 3 bases from J, leaving 16 bases between.

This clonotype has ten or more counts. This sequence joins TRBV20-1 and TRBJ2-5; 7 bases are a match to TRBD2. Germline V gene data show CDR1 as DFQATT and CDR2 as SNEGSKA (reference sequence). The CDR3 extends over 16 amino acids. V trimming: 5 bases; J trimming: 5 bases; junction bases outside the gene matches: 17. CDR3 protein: CSAQGTRGEYGETQYF. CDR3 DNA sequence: TGCAGTGCTCAAGGGACTCGGGGGGAGTATGGGGAGACCCAGTACTTC.

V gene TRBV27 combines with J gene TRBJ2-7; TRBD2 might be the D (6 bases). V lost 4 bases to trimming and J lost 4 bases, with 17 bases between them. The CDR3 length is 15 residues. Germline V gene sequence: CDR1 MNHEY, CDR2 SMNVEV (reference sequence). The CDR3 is CASSSNAGRYYEQYF. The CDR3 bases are TGTGCCAGCAGTTCAAACGCGGGACGATATTACGAGCAGTACTTC.

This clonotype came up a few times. The CDR3 reads CASSPGRWNTEAFF. DNA for the CDR3: TGTGCCAGCAGTCCGGGACGATGGAACACTGAAGCTTTCTTT. The rearrangement uses TRBV12-3 or TRBV12-4 and TRBJ1-1, with D perhaps matching TRBD1 (5 bases). The CDR3 runs to 14 residues. Between the trimmed V and J ends, which lost 5 bases and 1 base, there was a span of 11 bases.

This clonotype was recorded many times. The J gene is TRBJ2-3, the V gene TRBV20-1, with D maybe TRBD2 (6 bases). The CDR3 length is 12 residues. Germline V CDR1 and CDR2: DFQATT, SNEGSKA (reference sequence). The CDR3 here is CSPGVSTDTQYF. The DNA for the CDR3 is TGCAGCCCGGGAGTAAGCACAGATACGCAGTATTTT.

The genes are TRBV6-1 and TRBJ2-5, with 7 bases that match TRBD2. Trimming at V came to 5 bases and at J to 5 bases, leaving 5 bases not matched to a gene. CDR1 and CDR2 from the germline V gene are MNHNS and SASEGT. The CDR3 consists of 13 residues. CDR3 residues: CASSWDYGETQYF. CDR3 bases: TGTGCCAGCAGTTGGGACTACGGTGAGACCCAGTACTTC.

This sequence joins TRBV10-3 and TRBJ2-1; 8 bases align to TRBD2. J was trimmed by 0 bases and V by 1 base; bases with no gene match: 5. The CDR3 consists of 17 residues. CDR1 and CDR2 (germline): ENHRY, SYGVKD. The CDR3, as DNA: TGTGCCATCAGTGAGTTCCTAGCGGGTAGCTCCTACAATGAGCAGTTCTTC. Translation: CAISEFLAGSSYNEQFF.

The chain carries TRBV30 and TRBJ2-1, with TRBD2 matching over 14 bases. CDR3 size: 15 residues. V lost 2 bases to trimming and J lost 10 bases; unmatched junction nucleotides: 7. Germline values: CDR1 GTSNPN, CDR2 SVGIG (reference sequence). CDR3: CAWSPGTSGRGEQFF. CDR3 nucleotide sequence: TGTGCCTGGAGTCCCGGGACTAGCGGGAGAGGGGAGCAGTTCTTC. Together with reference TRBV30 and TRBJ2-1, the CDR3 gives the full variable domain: SQTIHQWPATLVQPVGSPLSLECTVEGTSNPNLYWYRQAAGRGLQLLFYSVGIGQISSEVPQNLSASRPQDRQFILSSKKLLLSDSGFYLCAWSPGTSGRGEQFFGPGTRLTVL.

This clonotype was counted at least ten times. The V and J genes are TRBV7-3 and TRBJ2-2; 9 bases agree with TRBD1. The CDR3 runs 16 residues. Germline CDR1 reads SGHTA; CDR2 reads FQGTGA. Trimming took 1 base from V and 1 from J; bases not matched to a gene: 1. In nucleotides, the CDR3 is TGTGCCAGCAGCTTAAACAGGGGGCGGAACACCGGGGAGCTGTTTTTT. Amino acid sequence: CASSLNRGRNTGELFF.

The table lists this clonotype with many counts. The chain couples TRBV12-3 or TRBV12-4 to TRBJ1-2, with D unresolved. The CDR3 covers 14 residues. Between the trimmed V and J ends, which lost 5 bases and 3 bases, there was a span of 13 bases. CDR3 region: CASSPGLSHYGYTF. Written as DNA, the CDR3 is TGTGCCAGCAGTCCTGGACTTTCCCACTATGGCTACACCTTC.

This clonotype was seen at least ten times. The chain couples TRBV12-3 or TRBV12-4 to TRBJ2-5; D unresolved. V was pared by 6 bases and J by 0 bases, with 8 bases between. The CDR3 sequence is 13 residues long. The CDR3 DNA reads TGTGCCAGCAGAAGGAAAAACCAAGAGACCCAGTACTTC. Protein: CASRRKNQETQYF.

The CDR3 sequence: CAISEHRDSEGYTF. DNA of the CDR3: TGTGCCATCAGTGAGCATAGGGATTCGGAAGGCTACACCTTC. The chain employs TRBV10-3 and TRBJ1-2; D remains unclear. The CDR3 runs to 14 residues. The V gene's germline CDR1 is ENHRY and CDR2 SYGVKD. With 2 bases removed from V and 8 bases from J, the gap between germline ends came to 15 bases.

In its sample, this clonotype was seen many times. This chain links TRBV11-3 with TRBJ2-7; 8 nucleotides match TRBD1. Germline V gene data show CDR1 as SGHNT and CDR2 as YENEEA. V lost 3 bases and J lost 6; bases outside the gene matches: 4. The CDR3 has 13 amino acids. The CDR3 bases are TGTGCCAGCAGCTTTCAGGGGGCAGGCGAGCAGTACTTC. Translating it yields CASSFQGAGEQYF. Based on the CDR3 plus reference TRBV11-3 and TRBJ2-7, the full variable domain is EAGVVQSPRYKIIEKKQPVAFWCNPISGHNTLYWYLQNLGQGPELLIRYENEEAVDDSQLPKDRFSAERLKGVDSTLKIQPAELGDSAVYLCASSFQGAGEQYFGPGTRLTVT.

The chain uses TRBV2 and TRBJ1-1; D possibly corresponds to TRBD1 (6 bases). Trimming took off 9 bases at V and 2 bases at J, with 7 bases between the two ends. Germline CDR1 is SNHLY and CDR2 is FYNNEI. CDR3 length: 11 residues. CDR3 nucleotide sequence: TGTGCCAGACAGGGAAACACTGAAGCTTTCTTT. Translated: CARQGNTEAFF.

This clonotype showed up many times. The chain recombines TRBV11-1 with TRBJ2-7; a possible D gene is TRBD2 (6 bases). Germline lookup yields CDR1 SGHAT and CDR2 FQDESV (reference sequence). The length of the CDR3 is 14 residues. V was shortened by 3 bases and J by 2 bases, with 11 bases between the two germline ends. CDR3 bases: TGTGCCAGCAGCTTGAACGGGGGTCCCTACGAGCAGTACTTC. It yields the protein CASSLNGGPYEQYF.

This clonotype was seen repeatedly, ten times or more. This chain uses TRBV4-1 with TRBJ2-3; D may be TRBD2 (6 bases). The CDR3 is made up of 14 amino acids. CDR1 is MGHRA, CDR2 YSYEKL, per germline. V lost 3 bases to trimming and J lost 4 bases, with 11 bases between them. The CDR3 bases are TGCGCCAGCAGCCAGCTGCGGGATCCAGATACGCAGTATTTT. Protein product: CASSQLRDPDTQYF.

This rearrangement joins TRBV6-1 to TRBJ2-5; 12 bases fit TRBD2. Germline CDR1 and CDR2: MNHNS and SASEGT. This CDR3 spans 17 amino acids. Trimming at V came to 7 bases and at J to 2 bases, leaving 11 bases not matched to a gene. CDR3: CASNYGLAGNFQETQYF. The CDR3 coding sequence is TGTGCCAGCAACTACGGACTAGCGGGAAACTTTCAAGAGACCCAGTACTTC.

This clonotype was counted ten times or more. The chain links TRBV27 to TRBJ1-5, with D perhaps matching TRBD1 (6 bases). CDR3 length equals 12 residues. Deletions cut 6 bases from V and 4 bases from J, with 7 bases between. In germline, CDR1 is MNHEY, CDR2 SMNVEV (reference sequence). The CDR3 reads CASRTGNQPQHF. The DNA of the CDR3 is TGTGCCAGCAGAACAGGGAATCAGCCCCAGCATTTT.

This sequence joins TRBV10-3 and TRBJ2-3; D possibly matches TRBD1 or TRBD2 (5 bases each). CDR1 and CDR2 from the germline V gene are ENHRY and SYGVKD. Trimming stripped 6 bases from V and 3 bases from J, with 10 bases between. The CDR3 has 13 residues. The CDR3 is CAIRGPQTDTQYF. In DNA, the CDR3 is TGTGCCATCAGGGGACCCCAGACAGATACGCAGTATTTT.

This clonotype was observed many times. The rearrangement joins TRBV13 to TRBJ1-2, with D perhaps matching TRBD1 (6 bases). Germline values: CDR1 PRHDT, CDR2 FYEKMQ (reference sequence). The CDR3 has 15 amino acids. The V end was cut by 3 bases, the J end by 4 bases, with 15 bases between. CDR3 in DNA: TGTGCCAGCAGCTTGGGACAAGGGGGAGTCTATGGCTACACCTTC. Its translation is CASSLGQGGVYGYTF.